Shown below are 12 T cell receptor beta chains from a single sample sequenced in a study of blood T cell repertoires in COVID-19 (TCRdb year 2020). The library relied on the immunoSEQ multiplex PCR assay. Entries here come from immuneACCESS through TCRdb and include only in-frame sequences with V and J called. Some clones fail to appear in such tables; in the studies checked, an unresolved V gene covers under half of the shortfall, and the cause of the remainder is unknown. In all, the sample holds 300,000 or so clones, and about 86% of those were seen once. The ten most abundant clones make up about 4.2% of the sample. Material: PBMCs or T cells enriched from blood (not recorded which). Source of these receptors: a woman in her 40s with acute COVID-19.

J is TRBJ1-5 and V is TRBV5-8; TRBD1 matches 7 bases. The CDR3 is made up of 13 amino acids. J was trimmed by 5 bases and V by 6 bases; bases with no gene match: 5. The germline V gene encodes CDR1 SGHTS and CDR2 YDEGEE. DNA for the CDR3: TGTGCCAGCATCCGACAGGGAGATCAGCCCCAGCATTTT. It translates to CASIRQGDQPQHF. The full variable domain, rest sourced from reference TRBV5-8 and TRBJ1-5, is EAGVTQSPTHLIKTRGQQATLRCSPISGHTSVYWYQQALGLGLQFLLWYDEGEERNRGNFPPRFSGRQFPNYSSELNVNALELEDSALYLCASIRQGDQPQHFGDGTRLSIL.

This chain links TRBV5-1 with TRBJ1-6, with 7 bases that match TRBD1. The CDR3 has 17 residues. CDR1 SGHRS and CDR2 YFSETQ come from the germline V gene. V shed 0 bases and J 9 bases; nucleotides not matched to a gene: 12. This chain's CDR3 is CASSLGQGLRLGSPLHF. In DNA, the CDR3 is TGCGCCAGCAGCTTGGGACAGGGATTGCGTTTGGGTTCACCCCTCCACTTT.

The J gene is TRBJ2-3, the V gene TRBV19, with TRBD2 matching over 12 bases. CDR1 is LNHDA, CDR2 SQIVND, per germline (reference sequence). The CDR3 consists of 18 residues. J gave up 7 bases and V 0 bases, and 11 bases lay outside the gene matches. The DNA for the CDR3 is TGTGCCAGTAGTATAGATCTCGGACTAGCGGGAAATACATATACGCAGTATTTT. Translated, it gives CASSIDLGLAGNTYTQYF.

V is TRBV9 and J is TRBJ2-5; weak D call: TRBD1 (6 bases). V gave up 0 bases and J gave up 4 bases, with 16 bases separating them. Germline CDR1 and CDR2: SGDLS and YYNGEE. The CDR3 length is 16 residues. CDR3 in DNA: TGTGCCAGCAGCGTAGGCCCAGGGACAACAAGAGAGACCCAGTACTTC. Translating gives CASSVGPGTTRETQYF. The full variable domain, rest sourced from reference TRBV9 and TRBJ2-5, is DSGVTQTPKHLITATGQRVTLRCSPRSGDLSVYWYQQSLDQGLQFLIQYYNGEERAKGNILERFSAQQFPDLHSELNLSSLELGDSALYFCASSVGPGTTRETQYFGPGTRLLVL.

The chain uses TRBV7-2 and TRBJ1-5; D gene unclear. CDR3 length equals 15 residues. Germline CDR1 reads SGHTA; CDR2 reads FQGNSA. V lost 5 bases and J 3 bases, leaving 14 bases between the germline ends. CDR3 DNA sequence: TGTGCCAGCAGCCACAAGGCGGCAGACAATCAGCCCCAGCATTTT. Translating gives CASSHKAADNQPQHF.

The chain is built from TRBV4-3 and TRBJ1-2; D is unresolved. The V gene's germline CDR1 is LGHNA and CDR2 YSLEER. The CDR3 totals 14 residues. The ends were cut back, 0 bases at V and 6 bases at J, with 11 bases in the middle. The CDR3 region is CASSQDRGMDGYTF. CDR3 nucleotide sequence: TGCGCCAGCAGCCAAGACCGGGGAATGGATGGCTACACCTTC.

CDR3 bases: TGTGCCAGCAGCTTTAGACTAGCGGGGGGGCCGGGGCAAGAGACCCAGTACTTC. Translation gives CASSFRLAGGPGQETQYF. V gene TRBV7-2 combines with J gene TRBJ2-5; TRBD2 matches 14 bases. Trimming at V came to 3 bases and at J to 2 bases, leaving 8 bases not matched to a gene. The CDR3 covers 18 residues. CDR1 and CDR2 (germline): SGHTA, FQGNSA.

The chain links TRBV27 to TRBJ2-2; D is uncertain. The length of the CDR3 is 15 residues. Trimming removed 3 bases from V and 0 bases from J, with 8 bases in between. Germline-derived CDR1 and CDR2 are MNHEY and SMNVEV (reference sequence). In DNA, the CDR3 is TGTGCCAGCAGTTTGTTAGTACCGAACACCGGGGAGCTGTTTTTT. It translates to CASSLLVPNTGELFF.

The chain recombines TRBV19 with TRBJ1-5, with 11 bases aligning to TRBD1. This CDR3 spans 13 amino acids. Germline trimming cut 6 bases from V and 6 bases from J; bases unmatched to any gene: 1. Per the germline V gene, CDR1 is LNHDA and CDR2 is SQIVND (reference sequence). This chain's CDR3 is CASRGQGGQPQHF. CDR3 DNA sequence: TGTGCCAGTAGGGGACAGGGGGGTCAGCCCCAGCATTTT.

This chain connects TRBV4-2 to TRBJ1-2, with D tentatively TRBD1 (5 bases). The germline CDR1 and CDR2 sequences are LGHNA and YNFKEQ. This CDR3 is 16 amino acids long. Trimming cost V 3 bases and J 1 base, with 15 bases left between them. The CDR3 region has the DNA TGTGCCAGCAGCCAGATGAGCGGGACGGATAACTATGGCTACACCTTC. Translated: CASSQMSGTDNYGYTF.

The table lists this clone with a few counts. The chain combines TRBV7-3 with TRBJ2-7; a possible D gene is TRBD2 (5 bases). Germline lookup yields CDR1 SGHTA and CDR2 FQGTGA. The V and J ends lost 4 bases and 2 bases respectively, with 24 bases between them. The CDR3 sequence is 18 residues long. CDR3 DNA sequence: TGTGCCAGCAGCTCCCCCCGCGGACCGGACTTCATACCCTACGAGCAGTACTTC. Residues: CASSSPRGPDFIPYEQYF.

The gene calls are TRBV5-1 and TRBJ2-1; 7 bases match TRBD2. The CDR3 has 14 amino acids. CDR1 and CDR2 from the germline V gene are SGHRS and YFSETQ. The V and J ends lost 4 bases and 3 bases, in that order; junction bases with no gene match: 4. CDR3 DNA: TGCGCCAGCAGCCCGGGGGGAGTCTACAATGAGCAGTTCTTC. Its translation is CASSPGGVYNEQFF.